One and the same sample provided the 17 T cell receptor beta chains below, sequenced in a study of identical twins. MiXCR, run by TCRdb on the 5' RACE reads, gives a single entry per CDR3 protein. The sample lists 1.5 million to 2 million distinct CDR3 sequences; around 29% were seen once. The sample taken for sequencing was cord blood. The receptor set was obtained from a newborn girl in good health.

This chain uses TRBV28 with TRBJ2-4; a weak D match, TRBD1 (5 bases). CDR1 MDHEN and CDR2 SYDVKM come from the germline V gene. With 3 bases removed from V and 7 bases from J, the gap between germline ends came to 13 bases. This CDR3 comprises 14 residues. CDR3 sequence (DNA): TGTGCCAGCAGTTTTAGATACAAGGGGAACATTCAGTACTTC. Amino acids: CASSFRYKGNIQYF.

Turning to this clonotype: Since a much larger clone is just one base distant, this may be a read error. The chain links TRBV29-1 to TRBJ2-1, with a tentative D call TRBD2 (5 bases). The CDR3 is 11 amino acids. V lost 5 bases to trimming and J lost 13 bases, with 15 bases between them. Germline CDR1 reads SQVTM; CDR2 reads ANQGSEA. CDR3 in amino acids: CSVQLGETQFF. CDR3 in DNA: TGCAGCGTTCAGCTGGGAGAGACCCAGTTCTTC.

The table lists this clonotype with many counts. The rearrangement joins TRBV25-1 to TRBJ2-1; 13 bases agree with TRBD2. This CDR3 contains 15 residues. Germline V gene data show CDR1 as MGHDK and CDR2 as SYGVNS. The trim removed 10 bases at V and 2 bases at J, leaving 5 bases unmatched. The CDR3 loop is CATIGLAGAYNEQFF. The DNA of the CDR3 is TGTGCCACCATTGGACTAGCGGGAGCCTACAATGAGCAGTTCTTC. The whole variable domain, remainder taken from reference TRBV25-1 and TRBJ2-1, is EADIYQTPRYLVIGTGKKITLECSQTMGHDKMYWYQQDPGMELHLIHYSYGVNSTEKGDLSSESTVSRIRTEHFPLTLESARPSHTSQYLCATIGLAGAYNEQFFGPGTRLTVL.

The CDR3, as DNA: TGCAGTGCTAGAGATCACCAACCACAGCGCACCGCCGATGGCTACACCTTC. It yields the protein CSARDHQPQRTADGYTF. This chain joins TRBV20-1 and TRBJ1-2; D uncertain. The V gene's germline CDR1 is DFQATT and CDR2 SNEGSKA (reference sequence). This CDR3 is built from 17 residues. With 0 bases removed from V and 6 bases from J, the gap between germline ends came to 23 bases.

V gene TRBV20-1 combines with J gene TRBJ2-7, with TRBD2 as a possible D gene (5 bases). The CDR3 is 13 residues long. The V gene lost 1 base and the J gene lost 4 bases, with 11 bases spanning the gap. CDR1 and CDR2 (germline): DFQATT, SNEGSKA (reference sequence). CDR3 amino acids: CSARVLDEYEQYF. DNA for the CDR3: TGCAGTGCTAGAGTACTAGATGAATACGAGCAGTACTTC.

The rearrangement uses TRBV7-9 and TRBJ2-1; D perhaps matches TRBD1 (6 bases). From germline, CDR1 is SEHNR and CDR2 FQNEAQ (reference sequence). The CDR3 totals 16 residues. V lost 1 base to trimming and J lost 13 bases, with 23 bases between them. The CDR3 reads CASSLGHRQASETQFF. The CDR3 DNA reads as TGTGCCAGCAGCTTAGGACATCGACAGGCTTCGGAGACCCAGTTCTTC. Together with reference TRBV7-9 and TRBJ2-1, the CDR3 gives the full variable domain: DTGVSQNPRHKITKRGQNVTFRCDPISEHNRLYWYRQTLGQGPEFLTYFQNEAQLEKSRLLSDRFSAERPKGSFSTLEIQRTEQGDSAMYLCASSLGHRQASETQFFGPGTRLTVL.

In regard to this clonotype: A clone one base away is much larger, so this may be a read error. The rearrangement joins TRBV25-1 to TRBJ2-4, with D possibly TRBD2 on 5 matching bases. The CDR3 runs 13 residues. Trimming took off 0 bases at V and 9 bases at J, with 9 bases between the two ends. Germline CDR1 MGHDK, CDR2 SYGVNS. The CDR3 is CASSEYQGSIQYF. CDR3 DNA: TGTGCCAGCAGTGAATATCAAGGGAGCATTCAGTACTTC.

The chain employs TRBV20-1 and TRBJ2-3, with D perhaps TRBD2 (6 bases). The CDR3 length is 13 residues. CDR1 and CDR2 (germline): DFQATT, SNEGSKA (reference sequence). The CDR3 sequence: CSVPGTSTDTQYF. The CDR3 nucleotides read TGCAGCGTTCCCGGGACTAGCACAGATACGCAGTATTTT.

There are a few counts of this clonotype. The CDR3 here is CASSYVGGGGYEQYF. The CDR3 nucleotides read TGTGCCAGCAGTTACGTCGGAGGCGGGGGCTACGAGCAGTACTTC. V usage is TRBV6-5 and J usage is TRBJ2-4, with 7 bases identical to TRBD2. TRBJ2-7 matches the DNA end more closely, so the J call is doubtful. The CDR3 is 15 amino acids. Germline CDR1 reads MNHEY; CDR2 reads SVGAGI.

J is TRBJ2-5 and V is TRBV20-1; 13 bases agree with TRBD2. The CDR3 contains 16 residues. Germline loops: CDR1 DFQATT, CDR2 SNEGSKA (reference sequence). After removal of 1 base from V and 11 bases from J, the junction contained 13 bases not matched to a gene. DNA for the CDR3: TGCAGTGCTAGAGGCCAAGGACTAGCGGGAGCCGATGAGCAGTACTTC. Protein product: CSARGQGLAGADEQYF.

This clonotype has just a few counts. V gene TRBV2 combines with J gene TRBJ2-1; D remains unclear. The CDR3 loop spans 14 amino acids. Germline V gives CDR1 SNHLY, CDR2 FYNNEI. Between the trimmed V and J ends, which lost 1 base and 9 bases, there was a span of 13 bases. The CDR3 bases are TGTGCCAGCAGTGAAGGTCTTAGGACGGTTGAGCAGTTCTTC. This translates into CASSEGLRTVEQFF.

The sample holds one count of this clonotype. The chain recombines TRBV20-1 with TRBJ1-2; no firm D call. CDR1 is DFQATT, CDR2 SNEGSKA, per germline (reference sequence). The CDR3 sequence is 14 residues long. Between the trimmed V and J ends, which lost 3 bases and 2 bases, there was a span of 13 bases. The CDR3 region is CSASGTPWNYGYTF. The CDR3 bases are TGCAGTGCTAGTGGTACACCTTGGAACTATGGCTACACCTTC.

The V and J genes are TRBV2 and TRBJ2-3, with 13 bases lining up with TRBD2. Germline assignment: CDR1 SNHLY and CDR2 FYNNEI. The CDR3 consists of 14 residues. V shed 7 bases and J 6 bases; nucleotides not matched to a gene: 4. The CDR3 region has the DNA TGTGCCAGCATGGGACTAGCGGGACCCGATACGCAGTATTTT. This translates into CASMGLAGPDTQYF.

This clonotype was seen a handful of times. The chain has TRBV6-1 and TRBJ1-1; D is undetermined. Germline V CDR1 and CDR2: MNHNS, SASEGT. Trimming shortened V by 6 bases and J by 1 base, and 6 bases separated the two germline ends. CDR3 length: 12 residues. In nucleotides, the CDR3 is TGTGCCAGCAGGACGGAGAACACTGAAGCTTTCTTT. Its protein is CASRTENTEAFF.

This clonotype was counted between two and nine times. The chain recombines TRBV4-2 with TRBJ2-3, with 12 bases lining up with TRBD2. This CDR3 region has 17 residues. V lost 5 bases, J lost 3 bases, and 9 bases stayed unmatched. The V gene's germline CDR1 is LGHNA and CDR2 YNFKEQ. The CDR3 nucleotides are TGTGCCAGCAGCTACTCTAGCGGGGGGGGCGGAACAGATACGCAGTATTTT. Translating it yields CASSYSSGGGGTDTQYF.

In this sample, this clonotype turned up a few times. The V gene is TRBV29-1, the J gene TRBJ2-3, with 9 bases identical to TRBD2. The CDR3 sequence is 14 residues long. V gave up 4 bases and J gave up 4 bases; unmatched junction bases: 6. Germline values: CDR1 SQVTM, CDR2 ANQGSEA. DNA for the CDR3: TGCAGCGTTGGGCGGGAGGGCATGGCAGATACGCAGTATTTT. Amino acids: CSVGREGMADTQYF.

The chain joins TRBV25-1 to TRBJ2-7; D may be TRBD1 or TRBD2 (5 bases each). The CDR3 is made up of 16 amino acids. Germline CDR1 is MGHDK and CDR2 is SYGVNS. V was cut by 9 bases and J by 3 bases, with 24 bases left in between. DNA for the CDR3: TGTGCCAGTCTTCGGGACCCCCTTCTTCGAATCTACGAGCAGTACTTC. Translating it yields CASLRDPLLRIYEQYF.